This T cell receptor beta chain was recorded in a study of graft-versus-host responses after intestinal transplantation. In this sample, this clone turned up a few times. The antigen is unknown. Study-wide points: In patients with graft-donor T cell macrochimerism, allograft graft-versus-host to host-versus-graft clonal ratios were high.

Only in-frame clones appear in the TCRdb table, and some are missing; sequencing was by immunoSEQ multiplex PCR. The table lists some 100,000 clones, 80% to 95% of them singletons, with over 0.055% in the top ten. The V end was cut by 6 bases, the J end by 2 bases, with 17 bases between. Germline V gene data show CDR1 as MGHRA and CDR2 as YSYEKL. The CDR3 is 16 amino acids. The sequencing used unstimulated CD8+ T cells sorted from spleen or lymph node cells, collected before transplant. The gene calls are TRBV4-1 and TRBJ2-1; D is uncertain. The clonotype originates from a human donor who was the organ donor for an intestinal transplant. CDR3 protein: CASRSGWAKTYNEQFF. The CDR3 DNA sequence: TGCGCCAGCAGGAGTGGTTGGGCGAAAACCTACAATGAGCAGTTCTTC.